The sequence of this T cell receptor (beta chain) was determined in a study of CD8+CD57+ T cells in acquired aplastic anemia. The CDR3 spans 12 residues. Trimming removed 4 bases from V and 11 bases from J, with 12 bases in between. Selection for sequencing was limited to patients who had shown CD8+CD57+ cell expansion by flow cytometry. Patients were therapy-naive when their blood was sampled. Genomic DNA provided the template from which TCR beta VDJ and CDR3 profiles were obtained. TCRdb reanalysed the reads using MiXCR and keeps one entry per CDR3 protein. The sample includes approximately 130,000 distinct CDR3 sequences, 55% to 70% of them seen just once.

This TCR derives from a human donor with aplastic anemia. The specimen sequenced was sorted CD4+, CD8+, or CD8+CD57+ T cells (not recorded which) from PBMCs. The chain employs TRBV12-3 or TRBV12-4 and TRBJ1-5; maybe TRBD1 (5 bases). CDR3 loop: CASSSNRGAQHF. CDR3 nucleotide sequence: TGTGCCAGCAGTTCCAATAGGGGCGCCCAGCATTTT.